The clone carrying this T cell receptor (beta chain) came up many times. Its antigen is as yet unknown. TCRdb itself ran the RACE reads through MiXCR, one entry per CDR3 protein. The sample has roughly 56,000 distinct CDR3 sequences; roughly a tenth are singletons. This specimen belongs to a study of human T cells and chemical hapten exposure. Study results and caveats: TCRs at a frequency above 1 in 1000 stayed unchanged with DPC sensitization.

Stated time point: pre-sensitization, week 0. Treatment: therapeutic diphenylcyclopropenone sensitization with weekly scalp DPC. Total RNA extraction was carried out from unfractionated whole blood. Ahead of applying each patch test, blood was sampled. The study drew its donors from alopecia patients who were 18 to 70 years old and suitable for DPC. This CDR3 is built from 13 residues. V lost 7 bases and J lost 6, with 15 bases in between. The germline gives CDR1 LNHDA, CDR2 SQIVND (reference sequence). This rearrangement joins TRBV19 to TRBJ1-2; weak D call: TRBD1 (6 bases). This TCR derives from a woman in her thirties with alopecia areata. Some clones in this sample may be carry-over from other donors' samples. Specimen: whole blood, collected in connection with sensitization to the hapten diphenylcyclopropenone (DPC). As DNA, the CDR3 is TGTGCCAGTATGGGGGCTCGGGCTGATGGCTACACCTTC. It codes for CASMGARADGYTF.